The 2 T cell receptor beta chains in this list originate from one sample, sequenced in a study of T cell changes during pregnancy in multiple sclerosis. Some clones are missing from TCRdb's copy, which holds only in-frame ones; the method was immunoSEQ multiplex PCR. The profile shows tens of thousands of clones, 94% of them singletons. The starting material was peripheral blood, obtained after pregnancy. The receptor set was obtained from a female donor in good health, enrolled as a control in a pregnancy study.

The rearrangement joins TRBV5-6 to TRBJ2-7; no firm D call. The ends were cut back, 1 base at V and 2 bases at J, with 10 bases in the middle. Germline assignment: CDR1 SGHDT and CDR2 YYEEEE. This CDR3 spans 14 amino acids. The CDR3 spells CASSLWSGAYEQYF. The CDR3, as DNA: TGTGCCAGCAGCTTGTGGTCCGGTGCCTACGAGCAGTACTTC.

The sample holds many counts of this clone. The chain is built from TRBV13 and TRBJ2-1; 13 bases agree with TRBD2. The CDR3 covers 16 residues. Germline loops: CDR1 PRHDT, CDR2 FYEKMQ (reference sequence). The V gene end was trimmed by 5 bases and the J gene end by 3 bases; junction bases not matched to a gene: 4. The CDR3 spells CASSAGLAGVYNEQFF. DNA for the CDR3: TGTGCCAGCAGCGCTGGACTAGCGGGAGTCTACAATGAGCAGTTCTTC.